Listed here is a single T cell receptor beta chain. Its specificity is not known. Pooled together were second doses at about 4 or about 12 weeks. The data were obtained in a study of T cell responses to AZD1222 COVID-19 vaccine. Clones were read by immunoSEQ multiplex PCR, and TCRdb kept only the in-frame ones, dropping some. Among 90,000 to 130,000 clones listed, about 90% were seen once. Germline CDR1 reads SGHVS; CDR2 reads FNYEAQ. Trimming pared 5 bases from V and 5 bases from J, leaving 22 bases between. CDR3 size: 16 residues. Study-wide points: In a largely white British group with more females than males, clonal diversity was possibly underestimated. Increases in Spike-specific TCR breadth and depth were seen after two AZD1222 doses. All repertoire sampling was performed exclusively after the peak T cell response.

This sequence originates from an adult who received the AZD1222 COVID-19 vaccine. The gene calls are TRBV7-6 and TRBJ2-7, with D tentatively TRBD1 (6 bases). The input for sequencing was peripheral blood, taken 28 days after the second AZD1222 dose. The CDR3 is CASSATGTMETHEQYF. The CDR3 DNA sequence: TGTGCCAGCAGCGCCACCGGGACAATGGAAACCCACGAGCAGTACTTC. The entire variable domain, with the rest obtained from reference TRBV7-6 and TRBJ2-7, is as follows: GAGVSQSPRYKVTKRGQDVALRCDPISGHVSLYWYRQALGQGPEFLTYFNYEAQQDKSGLPNDRFSAERPEGSISTLTIQRTEQRDSAMYRCASSATGTMETHEQYFGPGTRLTVT.